The 4 T cell receptor beta chains given below trace back to one sample, sequenced in a study of breast tumors, draining lymph nodes, adjacent tissues. TCRdb called the multiplex PCR reads again in MiXCR, with one record for every CDR3 protein. The data hold 150,000 to 250,000 distinct CDR3 sequences, with over 25% observed a single time. Axillary draining lymph nodes of breast cancer patients supplied the node samples. What was sequenced was axillary lymph node tissue. These receptors all come from a female donor with breast cancer. Some clones in this sample may be carry-over from other donors' samples.

With respect to this clonotype: Since a much larger clone is just one base distant, this may be a read error. This chain joins TRBV5-6 and TRBJ2-3; D is perhaps TRBD1 (5 bases). CDR3 length: 15 amino acids. Germline values: CDR1 SGHDT, CDR2 YYEEEE. CDR3 in amino acids: CASSLRGSNTGTQYF. The CDR3 nucleotides are TGTGCCAGCAGCTTACGAGGATCAAACACAGGTACGCAGTATTTT.

This clonotype was counted ten times or more. The rearrangement links TRBV7-9 to TRBJ2-7, with 8 bases aligning to TRBD2. The CDR3 loop spans 16 amino acids. CDR1 is SEHNR and CDR2 is FQNEAQ in the germline V gene (reference sequence). V lost 5 bases, J lost 5 bases, and 14 bases stayed unmatched. CDR3 region: CASSPVGGAGPDEQYF. The CDR3 nucleotides are TGTGCCAGCAGCCCAGTCGGGGGGGCGGGTCCCGACGAGCAGTACTTC.

The chain couples TRBV9 to TRBJ1-4; perhaps TRBD1 as D (5 bases). V was cut by 4 bases and J by 8 bases, with 15 bases left in between. The V gene's germline CDR1 is SGDLS and CDR2 YYNGEE. The CDR3 contains 14 residues. This chain's CDR3 is CASSPGAGREKLFF. CDR3 bases: TGTGCCAGCAGCCCCGGGGCAGGGCGGGAAAAACTGTTTTTT.

This clonotype came up many times. The chain joins TRBV5-4 to TRBJ2-7; 7 nucleotides align to TRBD1. The CDR3 runs 15 residues. Germline lookup yields CDR1 SGHNT and CDR2 YYREEE (reference sequence). Unmatched junction bases numbered 8, after V lost 5 bases and J lost 0 bases. CDR3: CASSSGTDISYEQYF. The CDR3 bases are TGTGCCAGCAGTTCCGGGACAGATATCTCCTACGAGCAGTACTTC.